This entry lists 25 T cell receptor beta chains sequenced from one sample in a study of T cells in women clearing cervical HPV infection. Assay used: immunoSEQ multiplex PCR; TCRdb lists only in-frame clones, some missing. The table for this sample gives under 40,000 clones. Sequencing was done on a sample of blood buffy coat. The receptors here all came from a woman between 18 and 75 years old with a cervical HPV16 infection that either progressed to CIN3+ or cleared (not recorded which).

This chain's CDR3 is CASSITLRSPLHF. The covered CDR3 bases are TGTGCCAGTAGTATAACCCTGCGTTCACCC. The chain joins TRBV19 to TRBJ1-6; D call uncertain. The read terminates 3 residues before the CDR3 end, so the remaining end is supplied by the germline J gene. Germline CDR1 and CDR2: LNHDA and SQIVND (reference sequence). The CDR3 length is 13 residues. The V and J ends lost 2 bases and 9 bases respectively, with 8 bases between them.

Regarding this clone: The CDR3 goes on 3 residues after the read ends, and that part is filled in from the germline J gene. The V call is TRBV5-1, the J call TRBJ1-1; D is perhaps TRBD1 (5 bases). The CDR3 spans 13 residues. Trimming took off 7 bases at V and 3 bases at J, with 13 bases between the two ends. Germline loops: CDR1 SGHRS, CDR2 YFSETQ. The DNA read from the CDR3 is TGCGCCAGCCAGACAGCCGCCGACACTGAA. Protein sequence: CASQTAADTE. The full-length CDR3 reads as CASQTAADTEAFF.

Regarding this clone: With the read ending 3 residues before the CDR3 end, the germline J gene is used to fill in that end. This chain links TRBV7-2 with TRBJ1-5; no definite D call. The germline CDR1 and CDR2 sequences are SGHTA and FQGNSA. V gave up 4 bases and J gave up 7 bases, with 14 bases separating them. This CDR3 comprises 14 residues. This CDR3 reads CASSSKAGGQPQHF. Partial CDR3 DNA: TGTGCCAGCAGCTCCAAGGCGGGTGGGCAGCCC.

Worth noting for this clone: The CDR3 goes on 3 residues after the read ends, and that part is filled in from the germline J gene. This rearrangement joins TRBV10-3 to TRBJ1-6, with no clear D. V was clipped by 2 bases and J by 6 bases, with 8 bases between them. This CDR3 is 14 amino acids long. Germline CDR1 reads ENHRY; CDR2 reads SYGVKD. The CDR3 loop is CAISEARGNSPLHF. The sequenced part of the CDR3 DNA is TGTGCCATCAGTGAGGCGCGGGGTAATTCACCC.

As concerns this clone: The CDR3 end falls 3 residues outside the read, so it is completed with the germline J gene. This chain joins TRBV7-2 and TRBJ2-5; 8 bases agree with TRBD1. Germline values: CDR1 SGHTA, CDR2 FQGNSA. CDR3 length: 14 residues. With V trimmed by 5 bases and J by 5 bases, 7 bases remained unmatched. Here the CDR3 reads CASSQDRVGETQYF. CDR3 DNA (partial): TGTGCCAGCAGCCAGGACAGGGTAGGGGAGACC.

The sequenced CDR3 bases are TGTGCCAGCAGCGTAGGGATCACGGGGGGGCACTACGAG. As protein: CASSVGITGGHYE. The whole CDR3 reads CASSVGITGGHYEQYF. The chain has TRBV9 and TRBJ2-7; 8 bases are a match to TRBD2. Coverage ceases 3 residues before the CDR3 finishes, and the germline J gene fills in the end. The CDR3 loop spans 16 amino acids. Trimming removed 0 bases from V and 3 bases from J; junction bases left unmatched: 8. CDR1 SGDLS and CDR2 YYNGEE come from the germline V gene.

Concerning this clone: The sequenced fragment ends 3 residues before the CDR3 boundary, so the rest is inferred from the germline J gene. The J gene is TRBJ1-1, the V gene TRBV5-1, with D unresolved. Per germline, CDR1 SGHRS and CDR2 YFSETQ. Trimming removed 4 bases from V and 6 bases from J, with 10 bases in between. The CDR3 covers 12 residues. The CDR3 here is CASSLGQAEAFF. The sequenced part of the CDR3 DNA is TGCGCCAGCAGCCTGGGCCAGGCTGAA.

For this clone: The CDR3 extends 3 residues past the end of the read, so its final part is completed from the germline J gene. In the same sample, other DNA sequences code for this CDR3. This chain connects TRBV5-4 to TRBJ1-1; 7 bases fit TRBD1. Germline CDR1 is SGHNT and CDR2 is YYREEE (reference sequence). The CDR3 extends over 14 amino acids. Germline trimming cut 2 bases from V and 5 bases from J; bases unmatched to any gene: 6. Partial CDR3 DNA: TGTGCCAGCAGCTTTCACAGGGGAGGAACTGAA. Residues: CASSFHRGGTE. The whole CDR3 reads CASSFHRGGTEAFF.

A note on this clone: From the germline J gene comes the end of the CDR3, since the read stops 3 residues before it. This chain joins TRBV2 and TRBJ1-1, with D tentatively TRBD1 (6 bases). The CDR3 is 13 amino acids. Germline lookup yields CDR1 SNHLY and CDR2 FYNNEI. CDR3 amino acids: CASSGGGGGSAFF. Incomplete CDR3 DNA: TGTGCCAGCAGTGGGGGGGGCGGGGGCTCA. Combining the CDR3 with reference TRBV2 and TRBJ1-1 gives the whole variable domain EPEVTQTPSHQVTQMGQEVILRCVPISNHLYFYWYRQILGQKVEFLVSFYNNEISEKSEIFDDQFSVERPDGSNFTLKIRSTKLEDSAMYFCASSGGGGGSAFFGQGTRLTVV.

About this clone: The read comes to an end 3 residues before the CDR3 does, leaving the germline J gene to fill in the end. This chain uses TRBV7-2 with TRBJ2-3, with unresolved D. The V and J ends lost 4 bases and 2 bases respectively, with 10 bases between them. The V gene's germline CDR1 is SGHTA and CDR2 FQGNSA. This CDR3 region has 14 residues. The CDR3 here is CASSSGYVTDTQYF. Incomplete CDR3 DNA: TGTGCCAGCAGCTCCGGTTACGTCACAGATACG.

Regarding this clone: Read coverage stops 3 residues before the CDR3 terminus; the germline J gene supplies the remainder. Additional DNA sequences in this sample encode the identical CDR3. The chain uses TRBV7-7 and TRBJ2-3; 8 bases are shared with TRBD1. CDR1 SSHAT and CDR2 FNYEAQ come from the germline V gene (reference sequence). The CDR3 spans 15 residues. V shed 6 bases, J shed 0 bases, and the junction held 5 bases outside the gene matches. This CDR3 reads CASSLGQGSTDTQYF. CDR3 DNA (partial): TGTGCCAGCAGTCTAGGACAGGGAAGCACAGATACG.

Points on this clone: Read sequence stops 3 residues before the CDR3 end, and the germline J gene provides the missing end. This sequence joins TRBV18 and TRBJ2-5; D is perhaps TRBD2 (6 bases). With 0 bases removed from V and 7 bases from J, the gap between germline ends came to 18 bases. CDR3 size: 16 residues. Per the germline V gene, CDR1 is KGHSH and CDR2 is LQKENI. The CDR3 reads CASSPPEGGGEGTQYF. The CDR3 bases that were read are TGTGCCAGCTCACCACCTGAGGGAGGAGGGGAAGGGACC. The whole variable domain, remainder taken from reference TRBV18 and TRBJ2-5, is NAGVMQNPRHLVRRRGQEARLRCSPMKGHSHVYWYRQLPEEGLKFMVYLQKENIIDESGMPKERFSAEFPKEGPSILRIQQVVRGDSAAYFCASSPPEGGGEGTQYFGPGTRLLVL.

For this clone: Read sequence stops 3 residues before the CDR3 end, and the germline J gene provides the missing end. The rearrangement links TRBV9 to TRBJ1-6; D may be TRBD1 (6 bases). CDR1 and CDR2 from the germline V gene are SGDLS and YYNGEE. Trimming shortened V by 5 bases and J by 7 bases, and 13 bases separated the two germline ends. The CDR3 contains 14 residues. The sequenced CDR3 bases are TGTGCCAGCAGTTCACAGGGTGGGAATTCACCC. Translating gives CASSSQGGNSP. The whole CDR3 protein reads CASSSQGGNSPLHF.

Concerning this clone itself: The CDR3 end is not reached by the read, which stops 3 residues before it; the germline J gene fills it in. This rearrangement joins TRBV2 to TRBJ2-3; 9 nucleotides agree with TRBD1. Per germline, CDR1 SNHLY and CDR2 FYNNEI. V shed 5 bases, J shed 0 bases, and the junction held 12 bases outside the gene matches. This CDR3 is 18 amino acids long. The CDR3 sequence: CASSLTGHTGGSTDTQYF. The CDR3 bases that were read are TGTGCCAGCAGTCTTACGGGACATACAGGGGGCAGCACAGATACG. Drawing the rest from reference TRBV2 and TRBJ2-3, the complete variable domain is EPEVTQTPSHQVTQMGQEVILRCVPISNHLYFYWYRQILGQKVEFLVSFYNNEISEKSEIFDDQFSVERPDGSNFTLKIRSTKLEDSAMYFCASSLTGHTGGSTDTQYFGPGTRLTVL.

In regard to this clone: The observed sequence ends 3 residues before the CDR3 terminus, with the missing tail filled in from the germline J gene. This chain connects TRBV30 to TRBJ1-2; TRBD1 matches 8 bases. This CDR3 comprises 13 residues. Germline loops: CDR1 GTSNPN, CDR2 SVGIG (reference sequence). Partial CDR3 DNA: TGTGCCTGGAGGAACTCAGGGGGCGTCGGC. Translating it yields CAWRNSGGVG. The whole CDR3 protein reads CAWRNSGGVGYTF. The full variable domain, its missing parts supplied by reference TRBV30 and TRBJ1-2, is SQTIHQWPATLVQPVGSPLSLECTVEGTSNPNLYWYRQAAGRGLQLLFYSVGIGQISSEVPQNLSASRPQDRQFILSSKKLLLSDSGFYLCAWRNSGGVGYTFGSGTRLTVV.

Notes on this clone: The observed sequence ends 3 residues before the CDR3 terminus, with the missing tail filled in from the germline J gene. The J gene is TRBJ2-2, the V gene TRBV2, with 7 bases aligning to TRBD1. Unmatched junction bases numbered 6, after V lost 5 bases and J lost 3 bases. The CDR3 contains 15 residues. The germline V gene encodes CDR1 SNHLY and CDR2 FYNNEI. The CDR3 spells CASSRQGPDTGELFF. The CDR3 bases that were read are TGTGCCAGCAGTCGACAGGGCCCAGACACCGGGGAG.

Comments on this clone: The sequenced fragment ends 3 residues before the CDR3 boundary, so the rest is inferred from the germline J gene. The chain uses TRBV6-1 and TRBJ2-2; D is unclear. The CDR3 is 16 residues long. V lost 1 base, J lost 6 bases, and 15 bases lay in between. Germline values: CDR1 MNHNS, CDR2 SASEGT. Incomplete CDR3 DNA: TGTGCCAGCAGTGAAGAAAGGGCCGGAGTGGCCGGGGAG. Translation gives CASSEERAGVAGE. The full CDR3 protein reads CASSEERAGVAGELFF.

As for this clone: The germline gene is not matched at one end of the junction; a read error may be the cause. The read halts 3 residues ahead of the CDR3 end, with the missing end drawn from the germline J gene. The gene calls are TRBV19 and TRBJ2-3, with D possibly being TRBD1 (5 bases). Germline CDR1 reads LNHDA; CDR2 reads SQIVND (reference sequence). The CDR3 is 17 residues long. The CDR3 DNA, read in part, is TGTGCCAATAGTATTCTAGGGTCAGGGCTGGGAAATCAGCCG. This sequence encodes CANSILGSGLGNQP. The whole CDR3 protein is CANSILGSGLGNQPQYF.

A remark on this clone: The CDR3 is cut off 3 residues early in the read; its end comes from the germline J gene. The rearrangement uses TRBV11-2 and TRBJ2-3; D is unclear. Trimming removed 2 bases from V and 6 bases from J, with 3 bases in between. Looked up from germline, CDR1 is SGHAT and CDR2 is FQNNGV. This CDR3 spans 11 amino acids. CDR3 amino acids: CASSLRDTQYF. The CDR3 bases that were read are TGTGCCAGCAGCTTAAGGGATACG. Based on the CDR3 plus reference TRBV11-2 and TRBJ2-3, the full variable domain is EAGVAQSPRYKIIEKRQSVAFWCNPISGHATLYWYQQILGQGPKLLIQFQNNGVVDDSQLPKDRFSAERLKGVDSTLKIQPAKLEDSAVYLCASSLRDTQYFGPGTRLTVL.

The sequenced part of the CDR3 DNA is TGTGCCAGTATACTCCTAAGGGGTAATTCACCC. Its protein is CASILLRGNSP. The whole CDR3 protein reads CASILLRGNSPLHF. The chain carries TRBV5-6 and TRBJ1-6; weak D call: TRBD1 (5 bases). The read finishes 3 residues shy of the CDR3 end, and the germline J gene is used to complete it. The V gene lost 8 bases and the J gene lost 6 bases, with 15 bases spanning the gap. This CDR3 spans 14 amino acids. Germline-derived CDR1 and CDR2 are SGHDT and YYEEEE.

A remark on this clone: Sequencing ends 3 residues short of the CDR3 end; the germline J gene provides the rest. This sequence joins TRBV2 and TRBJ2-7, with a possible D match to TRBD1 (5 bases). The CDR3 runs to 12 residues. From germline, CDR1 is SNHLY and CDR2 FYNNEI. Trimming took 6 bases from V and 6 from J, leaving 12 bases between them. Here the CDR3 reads CASRVIRGEQYF. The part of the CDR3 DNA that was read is TGTGCCAGCAGGGTGATTAGGGGCGAG.

CDR3 DNA, as far as it was read: TGCGCCAGCAGCTTGGGGTCGGGGGAGACC. This encodes CASSLGSGET. The entire CDR3 sequence reads CASSLGSGETQYF. The V gene is TRBV5-1, the J gene TRBJ2-5; D is perhaps TRBD2 (5 bases). Sequencing ends 3 residues short of the CDR3 end; the germline J gene provides the rest. This CDR3 is built from 13 residues. CDR1 is SGHRS and CDR2 is YFSETQ in the germline V gene. With 0 bases removed from V and 5 bases from J, the gap between germline ends came to 8 bases.

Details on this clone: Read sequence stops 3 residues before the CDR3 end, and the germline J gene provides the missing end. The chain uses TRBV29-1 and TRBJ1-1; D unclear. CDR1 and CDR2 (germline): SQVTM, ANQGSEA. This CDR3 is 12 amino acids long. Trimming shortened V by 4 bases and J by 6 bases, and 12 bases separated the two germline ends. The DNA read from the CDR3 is TGCAGCGTTGTTCCAGGAGACGCTGAA. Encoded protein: CSVVPGDAE. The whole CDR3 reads CSVVPGDAEAFF.

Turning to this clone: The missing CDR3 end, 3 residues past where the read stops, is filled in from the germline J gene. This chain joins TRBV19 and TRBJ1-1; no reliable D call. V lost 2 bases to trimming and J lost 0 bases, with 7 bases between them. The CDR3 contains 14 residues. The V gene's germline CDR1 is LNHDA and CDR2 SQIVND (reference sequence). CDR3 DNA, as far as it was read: TGTGCCAGTAGTATACCAGCGATGAACACTGAA. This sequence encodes CASSIPAMNTE. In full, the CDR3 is CASSIPAMNTEAFF.

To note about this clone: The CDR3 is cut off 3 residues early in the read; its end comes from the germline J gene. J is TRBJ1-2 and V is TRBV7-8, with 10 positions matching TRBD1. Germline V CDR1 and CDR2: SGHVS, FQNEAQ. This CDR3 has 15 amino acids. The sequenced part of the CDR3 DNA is TGTGCCAGCAGCACTCGACAGGGGGCAACAAAAGGC. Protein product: CASSTRQGATKG. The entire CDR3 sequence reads CASSTRQGATKGYTF. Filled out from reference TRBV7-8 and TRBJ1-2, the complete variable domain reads GAGVSQSPRYKVAKRGQDVALRCDPISGHVSLFWYQQALGQGPEFLTYFQNEAQLDKSGLPSDRFFAERPEGSVSTLKIQRTQQEDSAVYLCASSTRQGATKGYTFGSGTRLTVV.